What follows are 28 T cell receptor beta chains derived from one specimen sequenced in a study of control samples from healthy donors and cancer patients. This table comes from immunoSEQ multiplex PCR, and its TCRdb copy is limited to in-frame clones, with some not included. The data contain 100,000 to 130,000 clones, about 80% of them singletons. Sequenced sample: blood. All receptors come from a man younger than 35 in good health.

The V gene is TRBV18, the J gene TRBJ1-1, with unresolved D. V shed 3 bases and J shed 8 bases, with 10 bases lying between them. The length of the CDR3 is 12 residues. Germline CDR1 reads KGHSH; CDR2 reads LQKENI. The CDR3 here is CASSPETAEAFF. The CDR3 region has the DNA TGTGCCAGCTCACCGGAGACTGCGGAAGCTTTCTTT.

The V gene is TRBV10-2, the J gene TRBJ2-3; D might be TRBD2 (6 bases). The CDR3 covers 15 residues. From germline, CDR1 is WSHSY and CDR2 SAAADI. Trimming took off 7 bases at V and 4 bases at J, with 18 bases between the two ends. CDR3 loop: CASKWDSGEPDTQYF. Here the CDR3 DNA reads TGCGCCAGCAAGTGGGACTCCGGGGAACCAGATACGCAGTATTTT.

The chain has TRBV7-9 and TRBJ2-7, with TRBD1 as a possible D gene (5 bases). The CDR3 runs to 13 residues. Per germline, CDR1 SEHNR and CDR2 FQNEAQ (reference sequence). V was cut by 3 bases and J by 11 bases, with 17 bases left in between. CDR3 nucleotide sequence: TGTGCCAGCAGCTTTTCGATGGACACGGTGAAGTACTTC. Amino acid sequence: CASSFSMDTVKYF.

The chain carries TRBV9 and TRBJ2-5; 7 bases are a match to TRBD2. The V and J ends lost 1 base and 4 bases, in that order; junction bases with no gene match: 10. The CDR3 covers 16 residues. Germline V lookup: CDR1 SGDLS, CDR2 YYNGEE. The CDR3 sequence: CASSVSGREKGETQYF. The CDR3 nucleotides are TGTGCCAGCAGCGTATCGGGGAGGGAAAAGGGAGAGACCCAGTACTTC.

This clone was observed a single time. This rearrangement joins TRBV12-3 or TRBV12-4 to TRBJ1-2; no definite D call. The ends were cut back, 2 bases at V and 1 base at J, with 5 bases in the middle. The CDR3 contains 13 residues. The CDR3 loop is CASSLWGNYGYTF. Here the CDR3 DNA reads TGTGCCAGCAGTTTATGGGGTAACTATGGCTACACCTTC.

This rearrangement joins TRBV6-5 to TRBJ2-5; no clear D. Between the trimmed V and J ends, which lost 5 bases and 9 bases, there was a span of 10 bases. The CDR3 contains 11 residues. CDR1 is MNHEY and CDR2 is SVGAGI in the germline V gene. The CDR3 region has the DNA TGTGCCAGCAGTACCCCTCAAGCCCAGTACTTC. Protein sequence: CASSTPQAQYF.

The rearrangement uses TRBV2 and TRBJ1-4; 8 bases map to TRBD1. With V trimmed by 4 bases and J by 8 bases, 6 bases remained unmatched. Germline V gene lookup returns CDR1 SNHLY and CDR2 FYNNEI. The CDR3 is 14 residues long. The CDR3 is CASSAQGAGEKLFF. CDR3 sequence (DNA): TGTGCCAGCAGTGCGCAGGGGGCCGGAGAAAAACTGTTTTTT.

The chain is built from TRBV11-2 and TRBJ2-7; D is possibly TRBD2 (6 bases). The CDR3 covers 12 residues. Trimming removed 5 bases from V and 3 bases from J, with 8 bases in between. Germline loops: CDR1 SGHAT, CDR2 FQNNGV. CDR3 residues: CASSPGVYEQYV. The CDR3 DNA sequence: TGTGCCAGCAGCCCGGGAGTCTACGAGCAGTACGTC.

This clone was observed a handful of times. The chain has TRBV5-1 and TRBJ2-2, with D perhaps matching TRBD2 (5 bases). V lost 3 bases and J lost 5, with 20 bases in between. Germline assignment: CDR1 SGHRS and CDR2 YFSETQ. The CDR3 covers 17 residues. CDR3 residues: CASSSSQISRGTGELFF. In DNA form, the CDR3 reads TGCGCCAGCAGCTCCTCTCAAATTAGTCGGGGTACCGGGGAGCTGTTTTTT.

The rearrangement joins TRBV6-2 or TRBV6-3 to TRBJ2-6; tentative D call: TRBD1 (6 bases). This CDR3 spans 15 amino acids. The germline CDR1 and CDR2 sequences are MNHEY and SVGEGT. V shed 4 bases and J shed 2 bases, with 9 bases lying between them. DNA of the CDR3: TGTGCCAGCAGTTTCGACAGGACTGGGGCCAACGTCCTGACTTTC. Its protein product is CASSFDRTGANVLTF.

This rearrangement joins TRBV12-5 to TRBJ1-2; D might be TRBD1 (6 bases). This CDR3 is 14 amino acids long. Trimming cost V 5 bases and J 3 bases, with 13 bases left between them. Germline loops: CDR1 LGHNT, CDR2 FRNRAP. CDR3 protein: CASGRQEADYGYTF. CDR3 DNA sequence: TGTGCTAGTGGTCGACAGGAGGCGGACTATGGCTACACCTTC.

DNA of the CDR3: TGTGCCAGCAGCTTTGGCAGGGTGGGACAGCCCCAGCATTTT. Translated: CASSFGRVGQPQHF. The V call is TRBV11-3, the J call TRBJ1-5, with a tentative D call TRBD1 (5 bases). The CDR3 extends over 14 amino acids. The germline gives CDR1 SGHNT, CDR2 YENEEA. V lost 3 bases and J 7 bases, leaving 13 bases between the germline ends.

The chain combines TRBV19 with TRBJ2-1; TRBD1 matches at 8 bases. This CDR3 region has 16 residues. After removal of 3 bases from V and 11 bases from J, the junction contained 15 bases not matched to a gene. Germline V gives CDR1 LNHDA, CDR2 SQIVND (reference sequence). This CDR3 is CASSITDRGLNEQQFF. CDR3 nucleotide sequence: TGTGCCAGTAGTATTACCGACAGGGGTCTGAACGAGCAGCAGTTCTTC. Full variable domain (rest looked up from reference TRBV19 and TRBJ2-1): DGGITQSPKYLFRKEGQNVTLSCEQNLNHDAMYWYRQDPGQGLRLIYYSQIVNDFQKGDIAEGYSVSREKKESFPLTVTSAQKNPTAFYLCASSITDRGLNEQQFFGPGTRLTVL.

J is TRBJ1-1 and V is TRBV6-5; D unresolved. V gave up 4 bases and J gave up 0 bases, with 6 bases separating them. CDR3 length: 13 residues. Germline V gene lookup returns CDR1 MNHEY and CDR2 SVGAGI. The CDR3 here is CASSSLMNTEAFF. The CDR3 nucleotides are TGTGCCAGCAGTTCCCTGATGAACACTGAAGCTTTCTTT.

The chain carries TRBV6-2 or TRBV6-3 and TRBJ2-7, with 7 bases lining up with TRBD1. Unmatched junction bases numbered 7, after V lost 4 bases and J lost 4 bases. The germline V gene has CDR1 MNHEY and CDR2 SVGEGT. This CDR3 has 14 amino acids. The CDR3 region is CASSSLLQGYEQYF. In DNA form, the CDR3 reads TGTGCCAGCAGTTCCTTACTACAGGGGTACGAGCAGTACTTC.

On this clone itself: The conserved closing phenylalanine or tryptophan is absent in this CDR3, likely reflecting a read error. Because the CDR3's place on the DNA is in doubt, the DNA is left out and the CDR3 is given as listed by TCRdb. The rearrangement joins TRBV21-1 to TRBJ2-7. TRBV21-1 counts as a pseudogene. The CDR3 sequence runs 10 residues, both termini included. CDR3 residues: CASSRAEGPD.

CDR3 protein: CASSLQGPGFSGANVLTF. CDR3 in DNA: TGTGCCAGCAGTTTACAGGGACCAGGGTTCTCTGGGGCCAACGTCCTGACTTTC. The J gene is TRBJ2-6, the V gene TRBV27; D tentatively fits TRBD1 or TRBD2 (5 bases each). V was pared by 2 bases and J by 0 bases, with 14 bases between. Germline V gene lookup returns CDR1 MNHEY and CDR2 SMNVEV (reference sequence). The CDR3 has 18 residues.

This clone was seen only once. This sequence joins TRBV27 and TRBJ1-5; 7 nucleotides line up with TRBD1. Germline V gene sequence: CDR1 MNHEY, CDR2 SMNVEV (reference sequence). V lost 5 bases, J lost 4 bases, and 8 bases stayed unmatched. The CDR3 is 15 amino acids. CDR3: CASSPSGQINQPQHF. The DNA for the CDR3 is TGTGCCAGCAGTCCATCGGGACAGATAAATCAGCCCCAGCATTTT.

The V call is TRBV27, the J call TRBJ2-3; 9 positions match TRBD2. The CDR3 runs 16 residues. CDR1 and CDR2 (germline): MNHEY, SMNVEV (reference sequence). The V segment lost 6 bases and the J segment 1 base; nucleotides outside the gene matches: 8. CDR3 sequence reads: CASSRVVAGGTDTQYF. DNA of the CDR3: TGTGCCAGCAGCCGCGTCGTAGCGGGGGGCACAGATACGCAGTATTTT.

The rearrangement joins TRBV19 to TRBJ2-5; 8 bases map to TRBD2. The CDR3 length is 16 residues. Trimming cost V 4 bases and J 5 bases; bases outside gene matches: 12. Germline CDR1 is LNHDA and CDR2 is SQIVND (reference sequence). The CDR3 spells CASSRGRGGGQETQYF. CDR3 DNA sequence: TGTGCCAGTAGTAGGGGCCGTGGCGGGGGGCAGGAGACCCAGTACTTC.

This chain links TRBV11-2 with TRBJ2-7; 8 nucleotides agree with TRBD1. J was trimmed by 2 bases and V by 6 bases; bases with no gene match: 3. CDR1 and CDR2 (germline): SGHAT, FQNNGV. The CDR3 consists of 13 residues. The CDR3 DNA reads as TGTGCCAGCAGGCAGGGGGCTACCTACGAGCAGTACTTC. Residues: CASRQGATYEQYF. The full variable domain, with the rest looked up from reference TRBV11-2 and TRBJ2-7, is EAGVAQSPRYKIIEKRQSVAFWCNPISGHATLYWYQQILGQGPKLLIQFQNNGVVDDSQLPKDRFSAERLKGVDSTLKIQPAKLEDSAVYLCASRQGATYEQYFGPGTRLTVT.

V and J are TRBV6-2 or TRBV6-3 and TRBJ2-5; 10 nucleotides line up with TRBD2. The V and J ends lost 5 bases and 6 bases, in that order; junction bases with no gene match: 6. The CDR3 consists of 14 residues. Germline V gene sequence: CDR1 MNHEY, CDR2 SVGEGT. CDR3 sequence: CASSEGLAPQTQYF. The CDR3 bases are TGTGCCAGCAGTGAGGGACTAGCGCCGCAGACCCAGTACTTC.

V gene TRBV6-1 combines with J gene TRBJ1-1; D not resolved. V was cut by 6 bases and J by 0 bases, with 8 bases left in between. The CDR3 covers 13 residues. Germline CDR1 MNHNS, CDR2 SASEGT. This CDR3 is CASRLRMNTEAFF. The CDR3 DNA sequence: TGTGCCAGCAGACTGCGGATGAACACTGAAGCTTTCTTT.

This clone has only one observation. The V call is TRBV7-9, the J call TRBJ1-3; no definite D call. Germline V CDR1 and CDR2: SEHNR, FQNEAQ (reference sequence). The CDR3 sequence is 14 residues long. The V gene lost 1 base and the J gene lost 1 base, with 5 bases spanning the gap. CDR3 DNA sequence: TGTGCCAGCAGCTTAGGCCCTTCTGGAAACACCATATATTTT. This sequence encodes CASSLGPSGNTIYF.

The CDR3 DNA reads as TGTGCCTGGAGTGGGGTGAGGGGGGACATTCAGTACTTC. It translates to CAWSGVRGDIQYF. The V and J genes are TRBV30 and TRBJ2-4; D may match TRBD1 or TRBD2 (6 bases each). The CDR3 spans 13 residues. Germline V gene sequence: CDR1 GTSNPN, CDR2 SVGIG (reference sequence). V lost 1 base to trimming and J lost 8 bases, with 12 bases between them.

The V and J genes are TRBV7-2 and TRBJ2-3, with D maybe TRBD2 (6 bases). Germline CDR1 and CDR2: SGHTA and FQGNSA. The V gene lost 5 bases and the J gene lost 3 bases, with 15 bases spanning the gap. The CDR3 extends over 15 amino acids. The CDR3 region is CASSDRGKGTDTQYF. The CDR3 nucleotides are TGTGCCAGCAGCGACCGGGGGAAGGGTACAGATACGCAGTATTTT.

V gene TRBV4-2 combines with J gene TRBJ2-2; 8 bases map to TRBD2. CDR1 and CDR2 (germline): LGHNA, YNFKEQ. V lost 5 bases to trimming and J lost 4 bases; unmatched junction nucleotides: 15. There are 18 residues in the CDR3. CDR3 sequence reads: CASSSTGVGGDSTGELFF. The CDR3 DNA reads TGTGCCAGCAGCTCGACCGGGGTCGGGGGGGATAGCACCGGGGAGCTGTTTTTT.

J is TRBJ2-2 and V is TRBV6-5; 7 bases align to TRBD2. The V segment lost 3 bases and the J segment 14 bases; nucleotides outside the gene matches: 15. The CDR3 runs 15 residues. In germline, CDR1 is MNHEY, CDR2 SVGAGI. The chain's CDR3 is CASSYDPGGYSNLFF. CDR3 in DNA: TGTGCCAGCAGTTATGATCCGGGGGGATATTCGAATCTGTTTTTT.